This entry lists 3 T cell receptor beta chains sequenced from one sample in a study of PD-1 blockade in classical Hodgkin lymphoma. The protocol was immunoSEQ multiplex PCR, while the TCRdb copy is restricted to in-frame clones and leaves out a portion. The top ten clones hold 9.2% of a sample with 150,000 or so clones, approximately 72% of them seen once. The patients all showed relapse after autologous stem cell transplantation, while their brentuximab vedotin exposure varied. This material consisted of peripheral blood mononuclear cells (PBMCs), taken before the second cycle of nivolumab. The receptors come from a human donor with classical Hodgkin lymphoma.

The chain combines TRBV6-6 with TRBJ2-3; 13 bases map to TRBD2. The CDR3 sequence is 15 residues long. With V trimmed by 6 bases and J by 1 base, 1 base remained unmatched. From germline, CDR1 is MNHNY and CDR2 SVGAGI (reference sequence). The CDR3 reads CASRGTSGGTDTQYF. The CDR3 nucleotides read TGTGCCAGCAGGGGGACTAGCGGGGGCACAGATACGCAGTATTTT.

V is TRBV10-2 and J is TRBJ1-2, with 7 nucleotides matching TRBD1. J was trimmed by 3 bases and V by 2 bases; bases with no gene match: 6. This CDR3 has 15 residues. Germline CDR1 reads WSHSY; CDR2 reads SAAADI. DNA of the CDR3: TGCGCCAGCAGTGAGATTGGGGACAGATACTATGGCTACACCTTC. This sequence encodes CASSEIGDRYYGYTF.

The chain combines TRBV11-2 with TRBJ1-2; D is possibly TRBD1 (5 bases). This CDR3 is 13 amino acids long. Germline lookup yields CDR1 SGHAT and CDR2 FQNNGV. The V and J ends lost 1 base and 8 bases respectively, with 11 bases between them. The CDR3 nucleotides read TGTGCCAGCAGCTTAGCTATGGGGGACGGCTACACCTTC. Protein product: CASSLAMGDGYTF.